This T cell receptor beta chain emerged from a study of blood T cell repertoires in COVID-19 (dated by TCRdb to 2018 to 2020). Notes on the research overall: Samples covering the acute and convalescent phases of COVID-19 were provided by collaborators in the United States, Italy and Spain. The prospective study material was composed of cDNA or gDNA derived from T cells, B-cell-depleted T cells, or PBMCs. Subjects who had been exposed to COVID-19, were actively infected with it, or had recovered from it provided the deeply sampled blood TCRbeta repertoires that made up the dataset. A freely available public database, intended as a resource for researchers studying the immune response to SARS-CoV-2, is where the repertoires were released. Samples came from the ongoing ImmuneRACE study (first 160 participants) plus 1,254 subjects from 6 global collaborators. A de-identified subject ID, COVID-19 status, age in years and sex were almost always included in the sample metadata. HLA class I and class II types, where available, came from metadata supplied by the sample provider rather than from assay-based typing.

The CDR3, cysteine through phenylalanine, is 16 amino acids long. CDR3 DNA is the only sequence kept; it has 48 bases, read in frame from the first base. Trimming leaves V shorter by 3 bases and J shorter by 7 bases, with the junction holding 7 bases beyond the gene matches. Via the germline V gene, CDR1 is KGHSH and CDR2 LQKENI. Concerning this clone: There is no known antigen for this receptor. Base qualities were left out, and no much larger clone turns up one base away.

TCRbeta CDR3 regions were amplified from genomic DNA by means of the immunoSEQ Assay, a bias-controlled multiplex PCR. The authors' analysis ran thus. Within the assay, amplification of reference gene primers was used to estimate how many nucleated cells each sample contained. Sequence reads were collapsed and filtered to measure the absolute abundance of every unique TCRbeta CDR3 rearrangement. Productive Simpson clonality was computed per sample as the square root of Simpson's diversity index over productive rearrangements. Imported from immuneACCESS, the table was reduced by TCRdb to in-frame sequences with V and J called. These copies leave out some clones; in studies compared against another copy, an unresolved V gene accounts for under half, and the cause of the remainder is not known. The V and J calls and clone size are taken from that table; D and trimming were inferred from the DNA. Within this sample are tens of thousands of clones, with over 70% of them counted one time only. More than 15% of the sample is in the top ten clones.

Collaborating institutions collected whole blood in K2EDTA tubes following their own protocols. For TCRbeta analysis, collaborators shipped samples as frozen whole blood, isolated PBMCs, or DNA extracted from either of those sample types. Broad study findings and their caveats: The quantity of clinical and demographic metadata differed by source and by participant and was supplied without curation.

The chain is encoded by TRBV18 joined to TRBJ1-6; 9 junctional bases match TRBD1. The receptor's source is a human donor in a cohort sampled during active COVID-19. Specimen: peripheral blood. The CDR3 amino acid sequence is: CASSPGQGNWNSPLHF. The nucleotide sequence reads TGTGCCAGCTCACCGGGACAGGGAAATTGGAATTCACCCCTCCACTTT.